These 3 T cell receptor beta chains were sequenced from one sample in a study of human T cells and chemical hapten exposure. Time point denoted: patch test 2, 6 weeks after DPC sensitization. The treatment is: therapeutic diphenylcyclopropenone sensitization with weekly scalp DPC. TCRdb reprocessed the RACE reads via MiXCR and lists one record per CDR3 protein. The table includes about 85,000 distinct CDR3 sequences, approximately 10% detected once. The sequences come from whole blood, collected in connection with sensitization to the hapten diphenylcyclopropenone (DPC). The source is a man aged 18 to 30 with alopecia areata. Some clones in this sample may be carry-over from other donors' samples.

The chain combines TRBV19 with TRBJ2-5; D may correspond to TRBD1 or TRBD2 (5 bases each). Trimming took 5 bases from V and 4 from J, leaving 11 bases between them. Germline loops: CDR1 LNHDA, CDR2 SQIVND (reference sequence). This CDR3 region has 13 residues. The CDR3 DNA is TGTGCCAGTAGTCCGGGGCAGACAGAGACCCAGTACTTC. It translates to CASSPGQTETQYF.

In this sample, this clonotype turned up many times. CDR3 amino acids: CASSPLSGTYEQYF. The DNA for the CDR3 is TGTGCCAGCAGTCCCCTATCGGGGACCTACGAGCAGTACTTC. The genes are TRBV6-2 or TRBV6-3 and TRBJ2-7; maybe TRBD2 (5 bases). V gave up 5 bases and J gave up 2 bases, with 13 bases separating them. CDR3 length equals 14 residues. Germline loops: CDR1 MNHEY, CDR2 SVGEGT.

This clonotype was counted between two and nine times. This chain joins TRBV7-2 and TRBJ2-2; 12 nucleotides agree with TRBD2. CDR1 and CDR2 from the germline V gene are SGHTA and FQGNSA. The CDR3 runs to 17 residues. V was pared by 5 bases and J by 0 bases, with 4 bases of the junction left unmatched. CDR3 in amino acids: CASSPRLAGANTGELFF. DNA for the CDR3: TGTGCCAGCAGCCCACGACTAGCGGGAGCGAACACCGGGGAGCTGTTTTTT.